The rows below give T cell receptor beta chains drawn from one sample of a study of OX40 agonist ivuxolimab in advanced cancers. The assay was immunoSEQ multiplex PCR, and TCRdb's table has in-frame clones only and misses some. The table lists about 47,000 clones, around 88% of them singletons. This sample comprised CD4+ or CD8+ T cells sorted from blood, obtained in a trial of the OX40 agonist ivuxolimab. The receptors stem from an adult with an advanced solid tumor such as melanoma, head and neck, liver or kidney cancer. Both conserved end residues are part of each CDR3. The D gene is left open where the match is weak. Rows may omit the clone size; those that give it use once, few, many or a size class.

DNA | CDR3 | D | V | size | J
TGTGCCAGCAGTGAAAAGGGAGGGGGAAAGGAAAAACTGTTTTTT | CASSEKGGGKEKLFF | . | TRBV25-1 | . | TRBJ1-4
TGTGCTAGCAGCTCGGGACTAGCGGGAGGGCGGGGTGAGCAGTTCTTC | CASSSGLAGGRGEQFF | TRBD2 | TRBV7-7 | . | TRBJ2-1
TGTGCCAGCAGATTAGGACGGACCTCCTACGAGCAGTACTTC | CASRLGRTSYEQYF | . | TRBV28 | . | TRBJ2-7
TGTGCCAGCAGTGAAGAAGGATTGAGGACCTACGAGCAGTACTTC | CASSEEGLRTYEQYF | . | TRBV2 | . | TRBJ2-7
TGTGCCAGCAGTTTAGGGGGGAGTTTAGCCGGGGAGCTGTTTTTT | CASSLGGSLAGELFF | . | TRBV28 | . | TRBJ2-2
TGTGCCAGCATGGTTTCCAGTACTCCAATGGGCGGGGAGCTGTTTTTT | CASMVSSTPMGGELFF | . | TRBV27 | . | TRBJ2-2
TGTGCCAGCAGTGAAGCTTTCGGGGCAGGGGACTCACCCCTCCACTTT | CASSEAFGAGDSPLHF | . | TRBV2 | few | TRBJ1-6
TGCGCCAGCAGCCCCGAGGGAGGGTTGACCCAGTACTTC | CASSPEGGLTQYF | TRBD2 | TRBV4-1 | few | TRBJ2-5
TGTGCCAGCTCCCCCCCTAGCGGGAGGGGCGAGACCCAGTACTTC | CASSPPSGRGETQYF | TRBD2 | TRBV7-9 | . | TRBJ2-5
TGTGCCTGGAGTGGACCCGGGTATGTGGGGGACGAGCAGTACTTC | CAWSGPGYVGDEQYF | . | TRBV30 | once | TRBJ2-7
TGTGCCAGTAGTAACAGGTTACAAGAGACCCAGTACTTC | CASSNRLQETQYF | . | TRBV19 | . | TRBJ2-5
TGTGCCAGCAGCCAATATGTGAGGTCCTACAATGAGCAGTTCTTC | CASSQYVRSYNEQFF | . | TRBV14 | . | TRBJ2-1
TGTGCCAGCAGTTCTGAACAGGGGTACCAGCCCCAGCATTTT | CASSSEQGYQPQHF | TRBD1 | TRBV6-5 | . | TRBJ1-5
TGCAGCGTTGAAGGACGACTGAGCGGGAGTCTTAAGGAGCAGTTCTTC | CSVEGRLSGSLKEQFF | TRBD2 | TRBV29-1 | . | TRBJ2-1
TGTGCCAGCAGTGAAAGCGGGGAAGATACGCAGTATTTT | CASSESGEDTQYF | TRBD2 | TRBV2 | . | TRBJ2-3
TGTGCCAGCAGACGAACAGGGTCCCAAAACATTCAGTACTTC | CASRRTGSQNIQYF | . | TRBV27 | . | TRBJ2-4
TGCGCCAGCAGCTTGGCCCGGACGTCGGTCGAGCAGTACTTC | CASSLARTSVEQYF | . | TRBV5-1 | . | TRBJ2-7
TGTGCCAGTAGTATCCGAGCTGGCTTGATAGCGGGTAAATTAAGCTCCTACAATGAGCAGTTCTTC | CASSIRAGLIAGKLSSYNEQFF | TRBD2 | TRBV19 | . | TRBJ2-1
TGTGCCAGCAGCGTAGTTCTCCGGGCGACGCCAGATACGCAGTATTTT | CASSVVLRATPDTQYF | . | TRBV9 | . | TRBJ2-3